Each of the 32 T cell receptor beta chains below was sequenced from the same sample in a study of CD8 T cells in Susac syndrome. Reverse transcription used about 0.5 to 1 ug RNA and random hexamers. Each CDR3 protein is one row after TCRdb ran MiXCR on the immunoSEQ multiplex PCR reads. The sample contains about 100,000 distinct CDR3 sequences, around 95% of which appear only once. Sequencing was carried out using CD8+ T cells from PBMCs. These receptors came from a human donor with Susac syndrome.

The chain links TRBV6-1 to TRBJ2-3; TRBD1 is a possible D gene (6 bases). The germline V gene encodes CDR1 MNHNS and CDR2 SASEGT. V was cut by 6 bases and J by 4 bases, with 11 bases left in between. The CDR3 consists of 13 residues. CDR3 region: CASRLQGPDTQYF. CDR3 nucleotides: TGTGCCAGCAGATTACAGGGCCCAGATACGCAGTATTTT.

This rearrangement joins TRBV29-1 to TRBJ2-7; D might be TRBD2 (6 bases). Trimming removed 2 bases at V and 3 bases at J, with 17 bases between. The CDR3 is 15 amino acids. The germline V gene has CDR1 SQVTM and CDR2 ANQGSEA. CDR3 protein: CSVEMGRDLIYEQYF. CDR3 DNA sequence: TGCAGCGTTGAAATGGGGCGGGACCTTATCTACGAGCAGTACTTC.

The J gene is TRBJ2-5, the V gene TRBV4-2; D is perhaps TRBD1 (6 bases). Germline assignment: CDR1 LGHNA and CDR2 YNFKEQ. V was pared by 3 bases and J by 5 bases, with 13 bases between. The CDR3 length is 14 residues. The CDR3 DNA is TGTGCCAGCAGCCAGGGGGCCACGGGGGAGACCCAGTACTTC. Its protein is CASSQGATGETQYF.

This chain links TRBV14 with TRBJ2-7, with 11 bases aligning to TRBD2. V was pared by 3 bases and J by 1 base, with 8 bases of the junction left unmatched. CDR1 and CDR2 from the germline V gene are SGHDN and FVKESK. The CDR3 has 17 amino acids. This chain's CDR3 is CASSHRLLAGVSYEQYF. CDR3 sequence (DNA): TGTGCCAGCAGCCACAGATTACTAGCGGGGGTGTCCTACGAGCAGTACTTC.

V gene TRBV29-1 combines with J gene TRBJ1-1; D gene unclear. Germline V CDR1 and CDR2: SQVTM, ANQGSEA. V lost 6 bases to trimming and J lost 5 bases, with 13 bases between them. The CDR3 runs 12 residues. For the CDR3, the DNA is TGCAGCGTGCGACTGAGGGAAACTGAAGCTTTCTTT. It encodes CSVRLRETEAFF. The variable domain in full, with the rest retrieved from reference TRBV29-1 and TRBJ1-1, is SAVISQKPSRDICQRGTSLTIQCQVDSQVTMMFWYRQQPGQSLTLIATANQGSEATYESGFVIDKFPISRPNLTFSTLTVSNMSPEDSSIYLCSVRLRETEAFFGQGTRLTVV.

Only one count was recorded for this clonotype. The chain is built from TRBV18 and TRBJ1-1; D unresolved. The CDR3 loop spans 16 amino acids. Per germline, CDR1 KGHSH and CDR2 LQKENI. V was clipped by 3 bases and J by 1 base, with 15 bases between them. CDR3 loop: CASSPDQSTANTEAFF. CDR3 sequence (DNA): TGTGCCAGCTCACCCGACCAGAGCACCGCGAACACTGAAGCTTTCTTT.

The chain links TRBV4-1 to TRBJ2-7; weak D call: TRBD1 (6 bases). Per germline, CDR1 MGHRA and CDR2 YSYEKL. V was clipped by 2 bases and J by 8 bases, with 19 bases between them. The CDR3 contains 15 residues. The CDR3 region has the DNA TGCGCCAGCAGCCAACCCGGACAGCCGCCCCTGCAGCAGTACTTC. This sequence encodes CASSQPGQPPLQQYF.

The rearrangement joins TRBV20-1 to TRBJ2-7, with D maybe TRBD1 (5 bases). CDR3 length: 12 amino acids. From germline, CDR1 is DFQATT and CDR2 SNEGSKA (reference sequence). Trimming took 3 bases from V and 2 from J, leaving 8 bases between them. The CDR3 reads CSARGQAYEQYF. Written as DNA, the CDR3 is TGCAGTGCTAGGGGGCAGGCCTACGAGCAGTACTTC.

The CDR3, as DNA: TGTGCCAGCAGTAACAGGGAAACTGGAAACACCATATATTTT. Protein sequence: CASSNRETGNTIYF. This chain links TRBV12-3 or TRBV12-4 with TRBJ1-3; TRBD1 is a possible D gene (6 bases). The length of the CDR3 is 14 residues. The V end was cut by 5 bases, the J end by 2 bases, with 10 bases between.

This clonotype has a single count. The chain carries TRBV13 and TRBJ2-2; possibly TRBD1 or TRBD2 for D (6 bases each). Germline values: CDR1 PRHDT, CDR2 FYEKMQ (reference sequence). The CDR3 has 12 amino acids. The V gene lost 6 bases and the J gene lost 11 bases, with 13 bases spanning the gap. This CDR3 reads CASSQGGNELFF. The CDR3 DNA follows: TGTGCCAGCAGTCAAGGGGGGAATGAGCTGTTTTTT.

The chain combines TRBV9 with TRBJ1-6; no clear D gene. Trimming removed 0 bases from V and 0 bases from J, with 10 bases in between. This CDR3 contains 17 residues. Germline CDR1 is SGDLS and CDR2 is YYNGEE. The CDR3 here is CASSVAGASSYNSPLHF. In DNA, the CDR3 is TGTGCCAGCAGCGTAGCCGGAGCGAGCTCCTATAATTCACCCCTCCACTTT.

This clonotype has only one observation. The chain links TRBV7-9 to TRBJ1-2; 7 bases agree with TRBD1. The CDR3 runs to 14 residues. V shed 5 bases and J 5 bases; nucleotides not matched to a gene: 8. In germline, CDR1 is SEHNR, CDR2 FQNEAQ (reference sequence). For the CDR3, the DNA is TGTGCCAGCAGCGGCGACAGGGAAGATTATGGCTACACCTTC. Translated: CASSGDREDYGYTF. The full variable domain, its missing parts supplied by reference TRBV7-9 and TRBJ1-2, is DTGVSQNPRHKITKRGQNVTFRCDPISEHNRLYWYRQTLGQGPEFLTYFQNEAQLEKSRLLSDRFSAERPKGSFSTLEIQRTEQGDSAMYLCASSGDREDYGYTFGSGTRLTVV.

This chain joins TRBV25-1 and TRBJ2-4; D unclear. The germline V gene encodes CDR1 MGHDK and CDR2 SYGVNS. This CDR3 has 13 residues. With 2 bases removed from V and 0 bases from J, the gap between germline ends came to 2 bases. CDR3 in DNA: TGTGCCAGCAGTGAAGAAGCCAAAAACATTCAGTACTTC. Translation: CASSEEAKNIQYF.

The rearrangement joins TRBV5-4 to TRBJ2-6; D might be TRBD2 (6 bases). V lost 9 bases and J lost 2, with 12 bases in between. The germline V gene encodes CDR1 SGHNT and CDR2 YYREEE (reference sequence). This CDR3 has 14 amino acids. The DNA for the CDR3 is TGTGCCACCCCTCCGGGAGCTGGGGCCAACGTCCTGACTTTC. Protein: CATPPGAGANVLTF.

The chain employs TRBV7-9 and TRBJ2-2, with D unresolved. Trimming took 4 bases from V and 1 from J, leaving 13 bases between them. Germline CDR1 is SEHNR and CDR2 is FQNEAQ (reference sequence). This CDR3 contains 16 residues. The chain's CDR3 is CASSSGRLENTGELFF. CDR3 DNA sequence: TGTGCCAGCAGCTCCGGTCGGCTGGAGAACACCGGGGAGCTGTTTTTT.

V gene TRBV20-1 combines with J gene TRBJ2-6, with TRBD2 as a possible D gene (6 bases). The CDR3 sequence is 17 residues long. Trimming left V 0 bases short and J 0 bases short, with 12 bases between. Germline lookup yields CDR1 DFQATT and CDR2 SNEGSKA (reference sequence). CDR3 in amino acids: CSARDGTLSSGANVLTF. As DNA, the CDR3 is TGCAGTGCTAGAGATGGGACTCTCAGCTCTGGGGCCAACGTCCTGACTTTC.

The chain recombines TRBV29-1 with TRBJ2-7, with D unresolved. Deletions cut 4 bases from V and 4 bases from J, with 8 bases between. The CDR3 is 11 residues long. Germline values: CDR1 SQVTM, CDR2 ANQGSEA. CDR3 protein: CSVGESYEQYF. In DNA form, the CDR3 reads TGCAGCGTTGGCGAAAGTTACGAGCAGTACTTC.

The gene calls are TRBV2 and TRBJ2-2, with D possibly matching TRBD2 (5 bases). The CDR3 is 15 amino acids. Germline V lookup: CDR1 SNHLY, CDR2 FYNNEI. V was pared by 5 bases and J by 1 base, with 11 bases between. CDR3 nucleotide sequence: TGTGCCAGCAGTAAAGACTACCTGAACACCGGGGAGCTGTTTTTT. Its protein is CASSKDYLNTGELFF. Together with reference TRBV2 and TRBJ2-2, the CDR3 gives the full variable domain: EPEVTQTPSHQVTQMGQEVILRCVPISNHLYFYWYRQILGQKVEFLVSFYNNEISEKSEIFDDQFSVERPDGSNFTLKIRSTKLEDSAMYFCASSKDYLNTGELFFGEGSRLTVL.

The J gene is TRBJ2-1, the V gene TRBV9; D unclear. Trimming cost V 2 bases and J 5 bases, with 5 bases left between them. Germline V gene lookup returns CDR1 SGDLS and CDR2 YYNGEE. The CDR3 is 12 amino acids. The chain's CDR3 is CASSVADNEQFF. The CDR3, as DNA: TGTGCCAGCAGCGTTGCGGACAATGAGCAGTTCTTC.

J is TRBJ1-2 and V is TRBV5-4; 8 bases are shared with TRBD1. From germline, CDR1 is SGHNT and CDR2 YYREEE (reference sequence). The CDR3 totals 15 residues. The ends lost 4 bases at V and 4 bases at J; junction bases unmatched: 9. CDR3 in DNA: TGTGCCAGCAGCATACCTACGACAGGGGCCTATGGCTACACCTTC. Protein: CASSIPTTGAYGYTF.

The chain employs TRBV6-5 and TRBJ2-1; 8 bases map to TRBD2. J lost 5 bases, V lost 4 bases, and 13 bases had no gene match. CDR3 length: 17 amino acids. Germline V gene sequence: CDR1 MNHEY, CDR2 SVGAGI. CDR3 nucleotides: TGTGCCAGCAGTTCGGACCGGGGACTAGTTACCCACAATGAGCAGTTCTTC. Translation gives CASSSDRGLVTHNEQFF.

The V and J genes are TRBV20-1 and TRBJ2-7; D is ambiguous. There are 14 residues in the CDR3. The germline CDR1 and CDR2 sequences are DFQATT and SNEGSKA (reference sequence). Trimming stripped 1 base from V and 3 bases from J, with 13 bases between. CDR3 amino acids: CSARGDRADYEQYF. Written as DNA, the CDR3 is TGCAGTGCTAGAGGGGATAGGGCGGACTACGAGCAGTACTTC.

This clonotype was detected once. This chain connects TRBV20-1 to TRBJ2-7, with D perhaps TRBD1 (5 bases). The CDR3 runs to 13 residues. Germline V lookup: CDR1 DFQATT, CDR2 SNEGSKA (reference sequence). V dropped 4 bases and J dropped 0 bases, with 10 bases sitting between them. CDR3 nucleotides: TGCAGTGCTACAGGGTCGAGCTCCTACGAGCAGTACTTC. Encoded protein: CSATGSSSYEQYF.

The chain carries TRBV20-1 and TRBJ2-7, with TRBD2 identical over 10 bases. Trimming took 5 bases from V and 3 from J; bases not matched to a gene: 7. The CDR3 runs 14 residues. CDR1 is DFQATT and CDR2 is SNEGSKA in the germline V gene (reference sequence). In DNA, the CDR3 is TGCAGTGCTGCTACTAGCGGGAATAACTACGAGCAGTACTTC. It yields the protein CSAATSGNNYEQYF.

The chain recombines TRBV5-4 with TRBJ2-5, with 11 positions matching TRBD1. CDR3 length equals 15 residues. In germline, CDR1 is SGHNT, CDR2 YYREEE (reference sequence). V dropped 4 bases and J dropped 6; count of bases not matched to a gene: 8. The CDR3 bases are TGTGCCAGCAGCACCGGGACAGGGGGATATCAGACCCAGTACTTC. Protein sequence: CASSTGTGGYQTQYF.

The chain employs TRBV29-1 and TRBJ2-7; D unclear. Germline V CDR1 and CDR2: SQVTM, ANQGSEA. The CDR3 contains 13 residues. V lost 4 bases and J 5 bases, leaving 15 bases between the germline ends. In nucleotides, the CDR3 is TGCAGCGTTGGGGCGGTACTTAGTGACGAGCAGTACTTC. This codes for CSVGAVLSDEQYF.

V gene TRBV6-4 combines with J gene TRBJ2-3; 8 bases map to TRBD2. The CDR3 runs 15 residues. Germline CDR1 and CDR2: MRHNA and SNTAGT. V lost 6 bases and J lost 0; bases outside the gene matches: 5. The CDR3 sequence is CASSPIAGSTDTQYF. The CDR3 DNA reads TGTGCCAGCAGCCCGATAGCGGGGAGCACAGATACGCAGTATTTT.

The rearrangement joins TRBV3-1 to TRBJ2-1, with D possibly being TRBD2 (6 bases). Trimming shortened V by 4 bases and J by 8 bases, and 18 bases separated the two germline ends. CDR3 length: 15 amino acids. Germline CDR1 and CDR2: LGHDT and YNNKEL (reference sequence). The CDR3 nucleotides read TGTGCCAGCAGCCCCTACGGGGGAGAGATCGATGAGCAGTTCTTC. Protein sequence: CASSPYGGEIDEQFF.

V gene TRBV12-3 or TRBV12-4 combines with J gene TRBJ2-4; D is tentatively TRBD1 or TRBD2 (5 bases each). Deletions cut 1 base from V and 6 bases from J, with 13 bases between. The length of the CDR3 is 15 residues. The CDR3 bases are TGTGCCAGCAGTTTAGAGGGCCCTGGGGGAAACATTCAGTACTTC. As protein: CASSLEGPGGNIQYF.

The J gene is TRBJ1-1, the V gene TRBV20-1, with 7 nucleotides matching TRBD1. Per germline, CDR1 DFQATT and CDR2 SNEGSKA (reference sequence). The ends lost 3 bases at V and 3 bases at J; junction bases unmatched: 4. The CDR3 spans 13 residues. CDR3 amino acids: CSASGQAHTEAFF. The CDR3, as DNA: TGCAGTGCTAGTGGACAGGCGCACACTGAAGCTTTCTTT.

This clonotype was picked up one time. This chain's CDR3 is CASSLGRWSAEKLFF. The CDR3 bases are TGTGCCAGCAGCTTGGGTAGATGGTCAGCAGAAAAACTGTTTTTT. This rearrangement joins TRBV5-8 to TRBJ1-4; no definite D call. CDR1 is SGHTS, CDR2 YDEGEE, per germline. Deletions cut 0 bases from V and 8 bases from J, with 14 bases between. This CDR3 contains 15 residues. Together with reference TRBV5-8 and TRBJ1-4, the CDR3 gives the full variable domain: EAGVTQSPTHLIKTRGQQATLRCSPISGHTSVYWYQQALGLGLQFLLWYDEGEERNRGNFPPRFSGRQFPNYSSELNVNALELEDSALYLCASSLGRWSAEKLFFGSGTQLSVL.

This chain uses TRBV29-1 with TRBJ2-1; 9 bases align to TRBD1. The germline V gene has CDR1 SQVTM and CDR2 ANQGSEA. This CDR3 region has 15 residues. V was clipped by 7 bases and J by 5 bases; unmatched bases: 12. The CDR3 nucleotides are TGCAGCGGCAAATTGGGGACAGGGAACCACAATGAGCAGTTCTTC. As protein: CSGKLGTGNHNEQFF.